The 30 T cell receptor beta chains below all came from one sample that was sequenced in a study of identical twins. TCRdb reprocessed the 5' RACE reads via MiXCR and lists one record per CDR3 protein. The sample carries roughly 720,000 distinct CDR3 sequences, around a sixth recorded once. The same data also contributed to another study, on T cells expressing NK-cell markers.

The sample consisted of PBMCs. The receptors were gathered from a woman between 18 and 30 years old in good health.

This clonotype was counted a few times. The chain couples TRBV27 to TRBJ2-1, with 12 bases fitting TRBD2. The CDR3 is 16 residues long. Unmatched junction bases numbered 3, after V lost 2 bases and J lost 4 bases. CDR1 and CDR2 from the germline V gene are MNHEY and SMNVEV (reference sequence). The CDR3: CASSLILAGGYNEQFF. DNA for the CDR3: TGTGCCAGCAGTTTAATTCTAGCGGGAGGGTACAATGAGCAGTTCTTC.

This clonotype was found a few times. This chain links TRBV9 with TRBJ1-6; D uncertain. The germline V gene has CDR1 SGDLS and CDR2 YYNGEE. The CDR3 has 13 amino acids. The V end was cut by 0 bases, the J end by 8 bases, with 6 bases between. The CDR3 here is CASSVDGDSPLHF. The CDR3 bases are TGTGCCAGCAGCGTAGACGGAGATTCACCCCTCCACTTT.

The rearrangement uses TRBV4-3 and TRBJ2-6; unclear D gene. The V gene's germline CDR1 is LGHNA and CDR2 YSLEER. Between the trimmed V and J ends, which lost 3 bases and 1 base, there was a span of 4 bases. The CDR3 consists of 14 residues. The CDR3 DNA reads as TGCGCCAGCAGCCACGGGTCTGGGGCCAACGTCCTGACTTTC. It encodes CASSHGSGANVLTF.

This clonotype has more than one count but fewer than ten. The rearrangement uses TRBV11-2 and TRBJ2-1; possibly TRBD1 for D (5 bases). Trimming shortened V by 5 bases and J by 3 bases, and 11 bases separated the two germline ends. The CDR3 runs to 14 residues. Germline CDR1 is SGHAT and CDR2 is FQNNGV. As DNA, the CDR3 is TGTGCCAGCAGCCCTGGACACCTCTACAATGAGCAGTTCTTC. Protein: CASSPGHLYNEQFF. Together with reference TRBV11-2 and TRBJ2-1, the CDR3 gives the full variable domain: EAGVAQSPRYKIIEKRQSVAFWCNPISGHATLYWYQQILGQGPKLLIQFQNNGVVDDSQLPKDRFSAERLKGVDSTLKIQPAKLEDSAVYLCASSPGHLYNEQFFGPGTRLTVL.

The table lists this clonotype with a few counts. The rearrangement links TRBV12-3 or TRBV12-4 to TRBJ2-6; TRBD1 matches 12 bases. The CDR3 sequence is 17 residues long. J gave up 1 base and V 4 bases, and 2 bases lay outside the gene matches. The CDR3 loop is CASSWGQGASGANVLTF. CDR3 coding DNA: TGTGCCAGCAGTTGGGGACAGGGGGCGTCTGGGGCCAACGTCCTGACTTTC.

The chain employs TRBV10-3 and TRBJ2-7; 9 nucleotides line up with TRBD1. The length of the CDR3 is 12 residues. Trimming removed 6 bases from V and 5 bases from J; junction bases left unmatched: 2. CDR1 and CDR2 (germline): ENHRY, SYGVKD. The CDR3 region is CAIRGTGNEQYF. CDR3 bases: TGTGCCATCAGAGGGACAGGGAACGAGCAGTACTTC.

This clonotype has only a few counts. The chain employs TRBV6-1 and TRBJ1-5, with 7 bases matching TRBD1. The V segment lost 6 bases and the J segment 4 bases; nucleotides outside the gene matches: 9. Germline CDR1 MNHNS, CDR2 SASEGT. The CDR3 is 15 amino acids. CDR3 in amino acids: CASSLTGKGNQPQHF. Here the CDR3 DNA reads TGTGCCAGCAGCTTGACAGGGAAAGGGAATCAGCCCCAGCATTTT.

This clonotype was counted a few times. The CDR3 here is CASSISGRGTASGNTIYF. The CDR3 nucleotides read TGTGCCAGTAGTATTAGCGGTCGTGGGACAGCTTCTGGAAACACCATATATTTT. V usage is TRBV19 and J usage is TRBJ1-3; 7 nucleotides agree with TRBD1. With V trimmed by 3 bases and J by 1 base, 12 bases remained unmatched. Germline assignment: CDR1 LNHDA and CDR2 SQIVND (reference sequence). This CDR3 spans 18 amino acids.

This clonotype has only a few counts. V is TRBV4-3 and J is TRBJ2-5, with D hard to call. Germline CDR1 is LGHNA and CDR2 is YSLEER. Trimming left V 0 bases short and J 0 bases short, with 5 bases between. There are 14 residues in the CDR3. CDR3 amino acids: CASSQDLDQETQYF. CDR3 DNA sequence: TGCGCCAGCAGCCAAGATTTAGACCAAGAGACCCAGTACTTC.

This chain connects TRBV5-1 to TRBJ2-1; the match to TRBD2 covers 8 bases. Trimming took 0 bases from V and 5 from J; bases not matched to a gene: 4. Germline loops: CDR1 SGHRS, CDR2 YFSETQ. The CDR3 has 15 amino acids. The CDR3 loop is CASSLARGGHNEQFF. In DNA form, the CDR3 reads TGCGCCAGCAGCTTGGCCCGGGGGGGACACAATGAGCAGTTCTTC.

This clonotype was picked up a small number of times. The chain has TRBV29-1 and TRBJ2-7; 7 bases map to TRBD1. The CDR3 is 12 amino acids. V lost 6 bases to trimming and J lost 4 bases; unmatched junction nucleotides: 6. Germline CDR1 and CDR2: SQVTM and ANQGSEA. CDR3 DNA sequence: TGCAGCGTGACGACAGGGACGTACGAGCAGTACTTC. Its translation: CSVTTGTYEQYF.

This chain connects TRBV7-2 to TRBJ2-7; TRBD2 might be the D (5 bases). Between the trimmed V and J ends, which lost 2 bases and 2 bases, there was a span of 16 bases. CDR1 is SGHTA, CDR2 FQGNSA, per germline. The CDR3 extends over 16 amino acids. CDR3 amino acids: CASSLRRIYGAYEQYF. The DNA of the CDR3 is TGTGCCAGCAGCTTAAGGCGGATCTACGGGGCCTACGAGCAGTACTTC.

The V call is TRBV5-1, the J call TRBJ2-7; 8 bases are a match to TRBD1. This CDR3 is built from 14 residues. J was trimmed by 0 bases and V by 4 bases; bases with no gene match: 3. In germline, CDR1 is SGHRS, CDR2 YFSETQ. Here the CDR3 DNA reads TGCGCCAGCAGCCCCCAGGGGGCCTCCTACGAGCAGTACTTC. This sequence encodes CASSPQGASYEQYF.

This clonotype was observed a few times. This chain links TRBV20-1 with TRBJ1-1, with D possibly matching TRBD1 (5 bases). This CDR3 is 13 amino acids long. V was trimmed by 3 bases and J by 1 base, leaving 9 bases between them. Per germline, CDR1 DFQATT and CDR2 SNEGSKA (reference sequence). This CDR3 is CSASSGTNTEAFF. The DNA for the CDR3 is TGCAGTGCTAGCTCCGGGACGAACACTGAAGCTTTCTTT.

This clonotype came up many times. This CDR3 is CASSYLRNEQFF. CDR3 bases: TGTGCCAGCAGTTATCTACGGAATGAGCAGTTCTTC. This sequence joins TRBV12-3 or TRBV12-4 and TRBJ2-1, with D unresolved. The ends were cut back, 4 bases at V and 7 bases at J, with 8 bases in the middle. The CDR3 runs to 12 residues.

This clonotype showed up just once. A much larger clone differs by one base, so this may be a read error. V gene TRBV7-2 combines with J gene TRBJ2-7, with 8 bases aligning to TRBD2. The CDR3 length is 14 residues. Germline V lookup: CDR1 SGHTA, CDR2 FQGNSA. Trimming took 5 bases from V and 0 from J; bases not matched to a gene: 3. CDR3 coding DNA: TGTGCCAGCAGCGTTAGCGGGAACTCCTACGAGCAGTACTTC. It encodes CASSVSGNSYEQYF.

This clonotype was counted ten times or more. V is TRBV20-1 and J is TRBJ2-7; TRBD1 matches at 10 bases. The CDR3 is 12 amino acids. CDR1 and CDR2 from the germline V gene are DFQATT and SNEGSKA (reference sequence). The trim removed 6 bases at V and 4 bases at J, leaving 3 bases unmatched. CDR3 nucleotides: TGCAGTGCGGGGGACAGGGGTTACGAGCAGTACTTC. It codes for CSAGDRGYEQYF.

This clonotype was counted only a few times. CDR3 region: CSVVTGRSYNEQFF. The CDR3 region has the DNA TGCAGCGTTGTTACAGGGCGCTCCTACAATGAGCAGTTCTTC. The V call is TRBV29-1, the J call TRBJ2-1; D is possibly TRBD1 (6 bases). The CDR3 has 14 amino acids. V was pared by 4 bases and J by 0 bases, with 10 bases between. The V gene's germline CDR1 is SQVTM and CDR2 ANQGSEA.

This clonotype was seen a few times. The chain couples TRBV4-3 to TRBJ2-7, with D possibly TRBD2 on 6 matching bases. Trimming cost V 1 base and J 0 bases, with 10 bases left between them. The germline CDR1 and CDR2 sequences are LGHNA and YSLEER. The CDR3 spans 15 residues. The CDR3 region is CASSQGYSGSYEQYF. Written as DNA, the CDR3 is TGCGCCAGCAGCCAAGGATATAGCGGCTCCTACGAGCAGTACTTC.

To note about this clonotype: Mismatch with germline at one junction end may stem from a read error. This chain joins TRBV12-3 or TRBV12-4 and TRBJ2-7, with TRBD1 identical over 11 bases. CDR3 length: 13 residues. CDR3 sequence (DNA): TGTGCCAGCAGTCGGGACAGGGGGTACGGGCAGTACTTC. It encodes CASSRDRGYGQYF.

Only a few counts were recorded for this clonotype. The gene calls are TRBV5-1 and TRBJ1-6, with D unclear. With 4 bases removed from V and 4 bases from J, the gap between germline ends came to 12 bases. CDR1 SGHRS and CDR2 YFSETQ come from the germline V gene. This CDR3 contains 15 residues. The DNA for the CDR3 is TGCGCCAGCAGCCGGGATGGAGCTTATAATTCACCCCTCCACTTT. Protein product: CASSRDGAYNSPLHF. The full variable domain, completed using reference TRBV5-1 and TRBJ1-6, is KAGVTQTPRYLIKTRGQQVTLSCSPISGHRSVSWYQQTPGQGLQFLFEYFSETQRNKGNFPGRFSGRQFSNSRSEMNVSTLELGDSALYLCASSRDGAYNSPLHFGNGTRLTVT.

This clonotype was observed at least ten times. The chain couples TRBV7-2 to TRBJ2-1; 7 positions match TRBD2. The CDR3 length is 15 residues. Germline CDR1 SGHTA, CDR2 FQGNSA. V trimming: 3 bases; J trimming: 8 bases; junction bases outside the gene matches: 10. The DNA for the CDR3 is TGTGCCAGCAGCTTGGCGACTGGGCGGGAGCATGAGCAGTTCTTC. It is translated as CASSLATGREHEQFF.

The chain links TRBV12-3 or TRBV12-4 to TRBJ1-2; perhaps TRBD1 as D (6 bases). With 5 bases removed from V and 7 bases from J, the gap between germline ends came to 17 bases. This CDR3 is 14 amino acids long. Here the CDR3 reads CASSPRTGKPGYTF. The DNA for the CDR3 is TGTGCCAGCAGTCCGAGAACAGGGAAGCCTGGCTACACCTTC.

This chain links TRBV20-1 with TRBJ2-5; D is unclear. V gave up 4 bases and J gave up 3 bases, with 12 bases separating them. The CDR3 consists of 13 residues. CDR1 DFQATT and CDR2 SNEGSKA come from the germline V gene (reference sequence). The CDR3 region is CSAKYGFEETQYF. DNA of the CDR3: TGCAGTGCTAAGTATGGGTTCGAAGAGACCCAGTACTTC.

This sequence joins TRBV3-1 and TRBJ2-3, with D unresolved. V was pared by 7 bases and J by 2 bases, with 19 bases between. The germline V gene encodes CDR1 LGHDT and CDR2 YNNKEL (reference sequence). This CDR3 contains 16 residues. The CDR3 reads CASTPRFVLPTDTQYF. The DNA of the CDR3 is TGTGCCAGCACCCCCCGCTTTGTTCTGCCCACAGATACGCAGTATTTT.

The V and J genes are TRBV10-3 and TRBJ2-1; 14 bases match TRBD2. The CDR3 spans 17 residues. V dropped 6 bases and J dropped 8; count of bases not matched to a gene: 12. From germline, CDR1 is ENHRY and CDR2 SYGVKD. The CDR3 DNA follows: TGTGCCATCAGAGACCCGGGACTAGCGGGAGAGAGGCATGAGCAGTTCTTC. It encodes CAIRDPGLAGERHEQFF.

This clonotype was seen many times. The genes are TRBV29-1 and TRBJ2-7; 7 nucleotides agree with TRBD1. Trimming at V came to 4 bases and at J to 3 bases, leaving 6 bases not matched to a gene. Germline-derived CDR1 and CDR2 are SQVTM and ANQGSEA. The CDR3 spans 13 residues. The CDR3 sequence: CSVADRTFYEQYF. CDR3 bases: TGCAGCGTTGCGGACAGGACTTTCTACGAGCAGTACTTC.

This clonotype was picked up one time. The chain recombines TRBV5-3 with TRBJ2-3, with D possibly being TRBD2 (6 bases). TRBV5-3 is an open reading frame whose function is uncertain. The V end was cut by 4 bases, the J end by 2 bases, with 17 bases between. The CDR3 is 16 residues long. The CDR3 loop is CARSGGVVATTDTQYF. CDR3 DNA sequence: TGTGCCAGAAGCGGCGGGGTTGTTGCTACCACAGATACGCAGTATTTT.

This clonotype was seen ten or more times. The rearrangement joins TRBV20-1 to TRBJ2-5, with D possibly called TRBD1 or TRBD2 (5 bases each). Germline loops: CDR1 DFQATT, CDR2 SNEGSKA (reference sequence). V was pared by 0 bases and J by 5 bases, with 13 bases between. The CDR3 contains 14 residues. CDR3 residues: CSARDEGRVETQYF. The CDR3 bases are TGCAGTGCTAGAGATGAGGGGAGAGTGGAGACCCAGTACTTC.

V and J are TRBV9 and TRBJ2-7, with D perhaps assigned TRBD1 or TRBD2 (6 bases each). Germline V gene data show CDR1 as SGDLS and CDR2 as YYNGEE. V shed 3 bases and J shed 1 base, with 11 bases lying between them. CDR3 size: 14 residues. The CDR3 nucleotides read TGTGCCAGCAGCGCAGGGGACTGGTCCTACGAGCAGTACTTC. It yields the protein CASSAGDWSYEQYF.